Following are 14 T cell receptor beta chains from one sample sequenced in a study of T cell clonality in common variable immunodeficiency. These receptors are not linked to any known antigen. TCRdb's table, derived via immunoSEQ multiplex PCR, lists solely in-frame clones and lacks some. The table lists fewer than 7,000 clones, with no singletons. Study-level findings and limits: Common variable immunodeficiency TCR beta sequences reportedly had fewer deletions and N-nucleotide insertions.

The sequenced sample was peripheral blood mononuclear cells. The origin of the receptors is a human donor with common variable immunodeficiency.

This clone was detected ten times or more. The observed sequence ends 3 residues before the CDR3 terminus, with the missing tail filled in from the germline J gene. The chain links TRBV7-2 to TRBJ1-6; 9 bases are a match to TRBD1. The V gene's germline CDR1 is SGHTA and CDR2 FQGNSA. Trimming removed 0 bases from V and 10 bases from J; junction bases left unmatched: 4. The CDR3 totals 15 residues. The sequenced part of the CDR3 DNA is TGTGCCAGCAGCTTAGCACAGGGGGCAGGATCACCC. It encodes CASSLAQGAGSP. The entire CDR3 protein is CASSLAQGAGSPLHF.

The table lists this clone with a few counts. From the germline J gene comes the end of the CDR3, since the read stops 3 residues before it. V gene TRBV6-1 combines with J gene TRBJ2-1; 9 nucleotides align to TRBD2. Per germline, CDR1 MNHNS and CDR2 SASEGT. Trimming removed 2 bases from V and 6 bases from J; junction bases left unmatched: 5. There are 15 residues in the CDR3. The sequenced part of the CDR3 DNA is TGTGCCAGCAGTGAACTAGCGGGGAGAGGCAATGAG. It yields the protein CASSELAGRGNE. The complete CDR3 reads CASSELAGRGNEQFF.

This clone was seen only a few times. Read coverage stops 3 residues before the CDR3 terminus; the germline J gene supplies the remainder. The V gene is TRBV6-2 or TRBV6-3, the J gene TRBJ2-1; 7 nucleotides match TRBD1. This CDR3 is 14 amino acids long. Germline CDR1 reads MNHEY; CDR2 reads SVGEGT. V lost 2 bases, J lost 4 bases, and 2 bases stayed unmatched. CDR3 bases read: TGTGCCAGCAGTTACGTGACAGGGTACAATGAG. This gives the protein CASSYVTGYNE. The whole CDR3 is CASSYVTGYNEQFF.

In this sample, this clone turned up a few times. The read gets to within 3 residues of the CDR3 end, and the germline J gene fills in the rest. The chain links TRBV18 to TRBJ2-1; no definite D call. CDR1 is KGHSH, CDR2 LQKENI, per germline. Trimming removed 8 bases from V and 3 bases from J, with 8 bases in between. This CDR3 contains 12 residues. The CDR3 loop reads CASQTGYNEQFF. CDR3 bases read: TGTGCCAGCCAGACTGGCTACAATGAG.

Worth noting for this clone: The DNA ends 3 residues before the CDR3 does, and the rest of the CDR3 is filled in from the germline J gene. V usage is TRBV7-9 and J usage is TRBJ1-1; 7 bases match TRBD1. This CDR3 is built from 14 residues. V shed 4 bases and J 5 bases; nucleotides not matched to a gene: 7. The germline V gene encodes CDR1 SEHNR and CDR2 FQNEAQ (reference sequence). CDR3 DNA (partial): TGTGCCAGCAGCTCAAAGGGGGCGAGGACTGAA. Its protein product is CASSSKGARTE. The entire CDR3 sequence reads CASSSKGARTEAFF.

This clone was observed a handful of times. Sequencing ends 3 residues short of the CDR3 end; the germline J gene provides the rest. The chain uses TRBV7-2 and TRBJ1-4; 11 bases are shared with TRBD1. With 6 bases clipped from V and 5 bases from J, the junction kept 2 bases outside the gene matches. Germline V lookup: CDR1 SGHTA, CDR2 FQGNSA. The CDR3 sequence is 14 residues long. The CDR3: CASSRTGGNEKLFF. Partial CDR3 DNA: TGTGCCAGCAGTCGGACAGGGGGCAATGAAAAA.

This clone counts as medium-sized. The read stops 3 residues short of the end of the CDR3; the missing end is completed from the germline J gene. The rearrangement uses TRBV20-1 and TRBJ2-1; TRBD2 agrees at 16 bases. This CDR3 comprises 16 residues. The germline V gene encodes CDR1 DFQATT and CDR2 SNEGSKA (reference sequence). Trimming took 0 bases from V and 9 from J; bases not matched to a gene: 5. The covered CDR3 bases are TGCAGTGCTAGAGACGCGGGACTAGCGGGGGGGGGTGAG. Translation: CSARDAGLAGGGE. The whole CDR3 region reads CSARDAGLAGGGEQFF.

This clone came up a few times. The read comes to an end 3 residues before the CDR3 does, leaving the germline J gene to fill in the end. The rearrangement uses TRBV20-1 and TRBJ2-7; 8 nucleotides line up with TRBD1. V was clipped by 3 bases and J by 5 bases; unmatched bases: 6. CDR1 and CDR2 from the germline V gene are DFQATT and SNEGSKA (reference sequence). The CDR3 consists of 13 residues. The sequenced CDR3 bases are TGCAGTGCTAGTCGGACAGGGACCCACGAG. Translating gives CSASRTGTHE. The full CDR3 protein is CSASRTGTHEQYF.

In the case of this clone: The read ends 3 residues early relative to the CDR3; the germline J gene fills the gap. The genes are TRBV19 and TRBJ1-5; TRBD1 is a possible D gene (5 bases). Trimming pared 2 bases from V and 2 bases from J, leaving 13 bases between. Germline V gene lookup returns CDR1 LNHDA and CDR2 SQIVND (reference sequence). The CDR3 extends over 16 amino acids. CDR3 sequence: CASSITRGVGNQPQHF. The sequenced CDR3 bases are TGTGCCAGTAGTATAACCAGAGGGGTGGGCAATCAGCCC.

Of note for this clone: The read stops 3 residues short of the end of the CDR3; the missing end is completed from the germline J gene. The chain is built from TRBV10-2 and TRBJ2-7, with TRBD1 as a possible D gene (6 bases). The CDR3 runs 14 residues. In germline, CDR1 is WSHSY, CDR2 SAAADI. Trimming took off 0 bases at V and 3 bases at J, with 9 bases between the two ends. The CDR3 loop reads CASSESGRGYEQYF. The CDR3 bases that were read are TGCGCCAGCAGTGAGTCGGGCAGGGGCTACGAG.

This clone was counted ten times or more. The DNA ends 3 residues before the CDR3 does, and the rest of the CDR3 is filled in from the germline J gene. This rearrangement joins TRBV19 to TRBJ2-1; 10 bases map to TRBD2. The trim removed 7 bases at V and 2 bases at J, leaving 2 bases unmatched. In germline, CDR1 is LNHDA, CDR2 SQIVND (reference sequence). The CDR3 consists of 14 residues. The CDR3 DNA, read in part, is TGTGCCAGTATGAGCGGGGGGGCCTACAATGAG. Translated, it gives CASMSGGAYNE. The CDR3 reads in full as CASMSGGAYNEQFF.

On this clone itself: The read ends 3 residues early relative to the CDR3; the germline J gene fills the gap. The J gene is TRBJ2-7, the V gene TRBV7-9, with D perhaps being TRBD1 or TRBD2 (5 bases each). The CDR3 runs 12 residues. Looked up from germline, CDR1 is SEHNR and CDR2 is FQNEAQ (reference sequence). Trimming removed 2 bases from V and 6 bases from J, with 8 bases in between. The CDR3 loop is CASSLRGAEQYF. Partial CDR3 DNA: TGTGCCAGCAGCTTAAGAGGGGCCGAG.

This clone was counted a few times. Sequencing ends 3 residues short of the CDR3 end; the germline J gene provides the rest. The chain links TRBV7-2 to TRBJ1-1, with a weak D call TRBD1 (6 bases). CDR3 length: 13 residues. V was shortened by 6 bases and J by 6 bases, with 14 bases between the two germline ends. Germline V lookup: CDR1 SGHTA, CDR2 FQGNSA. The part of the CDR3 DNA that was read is TGTGCCAGCAGAATAGACAGGAGGTCTGAA. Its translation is CASRIDRRSE. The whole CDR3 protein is CASRIDRRSEAFF.

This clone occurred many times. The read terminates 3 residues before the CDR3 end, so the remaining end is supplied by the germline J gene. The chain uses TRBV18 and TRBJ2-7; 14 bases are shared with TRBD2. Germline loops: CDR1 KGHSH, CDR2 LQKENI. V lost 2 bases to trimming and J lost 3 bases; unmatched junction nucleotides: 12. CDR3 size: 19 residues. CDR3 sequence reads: CASSPLTGTSGSKYYEQYF. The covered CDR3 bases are TGTGCCAGCTCACCATTGACCGGGACTAGCGGGAGCAAGTACTACGAG. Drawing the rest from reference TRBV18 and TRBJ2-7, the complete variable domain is NAGVMQNPRHLVRRRGQEARLRCSPMKGHSHVYWYRQLPEEGLKFMVYLQKENIIDESGMPKERFSAEFPKEGPSILRIQQVVRGDSAAYFCASSPLTGTSGSKYYEQYFGPGTRLTVT.